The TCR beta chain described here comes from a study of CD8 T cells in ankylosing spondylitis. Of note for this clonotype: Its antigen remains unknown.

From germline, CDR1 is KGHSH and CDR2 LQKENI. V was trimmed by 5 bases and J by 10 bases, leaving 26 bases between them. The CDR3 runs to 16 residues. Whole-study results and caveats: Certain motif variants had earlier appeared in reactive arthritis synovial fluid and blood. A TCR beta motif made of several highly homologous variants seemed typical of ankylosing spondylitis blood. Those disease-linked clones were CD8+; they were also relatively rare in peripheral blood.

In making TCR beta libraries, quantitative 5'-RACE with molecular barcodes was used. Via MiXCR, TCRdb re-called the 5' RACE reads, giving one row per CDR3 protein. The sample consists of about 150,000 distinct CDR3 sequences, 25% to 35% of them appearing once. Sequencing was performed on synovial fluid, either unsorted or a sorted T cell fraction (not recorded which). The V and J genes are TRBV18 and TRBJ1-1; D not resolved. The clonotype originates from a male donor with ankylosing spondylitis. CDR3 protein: CASSATYLETSLPAFF. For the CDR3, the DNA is TGTGCCAGCTCAGCTACTTACTTGGAGACCAGCCTCCCAGCTTTCTTT.